The clone carrying this T cell receptor beta chain was seen at least ten times. The entry originates in a study of tumor and adjacent non-tumor tissue in lung cancer. The template was RNA from unsorted bulk tissue. Newly diagnosed lung cancer patients had thoracic surgery in China, August–November 2014, without prior chemotherapy. A modified ARM-PCR protocol with three rounds of nested PCR amplified TCRbeta. Using its own MiXCR run on the multiplex PCR reads, TCRdb lists one record per CDR3 protein. This sample has some 80,000 distinct CDR3 sequences, with over 60% found just once. The CDR3 runs 13 residues. V dropped 0 bases and J dropped 3 bases, with 7 bases sitting between them. Per the germline V gene, CDR1 is SGHTS and CDR2 is YDEGEE.

The sequencing sample was made of lung tumor tissue. The clonotype comes from a middle-aged woman with non-small cell lung cancer. This chain connects TRBV5-8 to TRBJ2-7; D may be TRBD2 (5 bases). This CDR3 reads CASSLGRDYEQYF. CDR3 coding DNA: TGTGCCAGCAGCTTGGGCCGGGACTACGAGCAGTACTTC.